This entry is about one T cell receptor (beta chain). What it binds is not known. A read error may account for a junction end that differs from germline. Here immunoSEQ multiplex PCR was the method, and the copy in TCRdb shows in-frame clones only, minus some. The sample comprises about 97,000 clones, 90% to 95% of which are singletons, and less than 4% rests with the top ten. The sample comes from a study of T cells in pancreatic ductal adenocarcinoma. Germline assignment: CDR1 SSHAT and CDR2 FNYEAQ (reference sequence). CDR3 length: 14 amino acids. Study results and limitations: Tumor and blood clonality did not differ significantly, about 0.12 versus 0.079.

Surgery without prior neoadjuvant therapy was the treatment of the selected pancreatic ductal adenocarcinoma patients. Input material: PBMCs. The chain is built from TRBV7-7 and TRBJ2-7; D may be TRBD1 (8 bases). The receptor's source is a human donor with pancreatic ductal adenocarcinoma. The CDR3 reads CASSPAGQAVEQYF. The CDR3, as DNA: TGTGCTAGCAGCCCAGCGGGACAGGCAGTCGAGCAGTACTTC.